This T cell receptor beta chain was sequenced for a study of blood T cell repertoires in COVID-19. Background on the study: The United States, Italy and Spain provided the acute and convalescent COVID-19 samples. Sources were T cells, B-cell-depleted T cells, or PBMCs; the material itself was cDNA or gDNA.

The CDR3 has 16 amino acids. Trimming took 1 base from V and 0 from J, leaving 12 bases between them. CDR1 and CDR2 from the germline V gene are SEHNR and FQNEAQ (reference sequence). In the original processing: The authors estimated nucleated cell counts from reference gene primer amplification. The repertoire was sequenced with immunoSEQ multiplex PCR; TCRdb's copy has only in-frame clones and lacks some. From that table come the V and J calls and clone size; the DNA was used to work out D and trimming. The table records tens of thousands of clones, about nine tenths of them present only once. The sequenced sample was peripheral blood. This sequence originates from a woman aged 50 to 60 with active or convalescent COVID-19. The chain uses TRBV7-9 and TRBJ1-1; a weak D match, TRBD1 (6 bases). Here the CDR3 reads CASSLGPQGLNTEAFF. CDR3 DNA sequence: TGTGCCAGCAGCTTAGGACCACAGGGATTGAACACTGAAGCTTTCTTT.